Shown below are 26 T cell receptor beta chains from a single sample sequenced in a study of OX40 agonist ivuxolimab in advanced cancers. Some clones are missing from TCRdb's copy, which holds only in-frame ones; the method was immunoSEQ multiplex PCR. The sample shows tens of thousands of clones, roughly 80% of them seen only once. The sequencing used CD4+ or CD8+ T cells sorted from blood, collected in a trial of the OX40 agonist ivuxolimab. Source of these receptors: an adult with an advanced solid tumor such as melanoma, head and neck, liver or kidney cancer.

The chain uses TRBV5-8 and TRBJ2-7; 11 bases line up with TRBD2. CDR3 length: 15 residues. The germline V gene has CDR1 SGHTS and CDR2 YDEGEE. V shed 4 bases, J shed 2 bases, and the junction held 5 bases outside the gene matches. The CDR3 DNA follows: TGTGCCAGCAGCCCGAAACTAGCGGGAGCCTACGAGCAGTACTTC. It is translated as CASSPKLAGAYEQYF.

This chain uses TRBV5-1 with TRBJ2-6, with TRBD1 as a possible D gene (6 bases). The CDR3 loop spans 17 amino acids. CDR1 SGHRS and CDR2 YFSETQ come from the germline V gene. V was cut by 4 bases and J by 0 bases, with 14 bases left in between. For the CDR3, the DNA is TGCGCCAGCAGCAACGACAGGCCGAGCTCTGGGGCCAACGTCCTGACTTTC. Translating it yields CASSNDRPSSGANVLTF.

The rearrangement joins TRBV10-3 to TRBJ2-5; 7 nucleotides line up with TRBD1. Germline V lookup: CDR1 ENHRY, CDR2 SYGVKD. The CDR3 is 14 amino acids. With V trimmed by 4 bases and J by 1 base, 3 bases remained unmatched. In nucleotides, the CDR3 is TGTGCCATCAGTGCAGGGACAGCCCAAGAGACCCAGTACTTC. Translation gives CAISAGTAQETQYF.

This sequence joins TRBV7-9 and TRBJ2-7; TRBD2 matches at 7 bases. Germline CDR1 reads SEHNR; CDR2 reads FQNEAQ (reference sequence). The CDR3 is 15 residues long. The ends lost 4 bases at V and 0 bases at J; junction bases unmatched: 6. CDR3 bases: TGTGCCAGCAGCTCAGGCAGCGGGATCTCCTACGAGCAGTACTTC. This codes for CASSSGSGISYEQYF.

V gene TRBV27 combines with J gene TRBJ1-2; 10 nucleotides align to TRBD1. J lost 4 bases, V lost 2 bases, and 1 base had no gene match. Germline CDR1 MNHEY, CDR2 SMNVEV (reference sequence). The CDR3 is made up of 14 amino acids. CDR3 nucleotide sequence: TGTGCCAGCAGTTTAGGGACAGGGGCCTATGGCTACACCTTC. It is translated as CASSLGTGAYGYTF.

The chain recombines TRBV4-1 with TRBJ2-7; a possible D gene is TRBD1 (5 bases). Trimming left V 2 bases short and J 5 bases short, with 13 bases between. The germline gives CDR1 MGHRA, CDR2 YSYEKL. The CDR3 is made up of 14 amino acids. DNA of the CDR3: TGCGCCAGCAGCCAACCTCTCCAGGGCCACGAGCAGTACTTC. It encodes CASSQPLQGHEQYF.

The V and J genes are TRBV7-3 and TRBJ2-7, with 7 bases matching TRBD2. Germline CDR1 SGHTA, CDR2 FQGTGA. The junction had 8 bases not matched to a gene; V was cut back by 5 bases and J by 1 base. The CDR3 spans 15 residues. The CDR3 DNA sequence: TGTGCCAGCAGCCCGGACGGGGGAGGGTCCTACGAGCAGTACTTC. Its protein product is CASSPDGGGSYEQYF.

This sequence joins TRBV7-2 and TRBJ1-2; TRBD1 aligns across 7 bases. V dropped 2 bases and J dropped 6; count of bases not matched to a gene: 3. The CDR3 totals 13 residues. The V gene's germline CDR1 is SGHTA and CDR2 FQGNSA. Here the CDR3 reads CASSLRGLNGYTF. The CDR3, as DNA: TGTGCCAGCAGCTTAAGGGGGCTCAATGGCTACACCTTC.

This chain joins TRBV18 and TRBJ2-1, with TRBD1 matching 10 bases. Germline loops: CDR1 KGHSH, CDR2 LQKENI. The CDR3 runs to 16 residues. V dropped 4 bases and J dropped 5; count of bases not matched to a gene: 8. Here the CDR3 reads CASSRTPGQGHNEQFF. Written as DNA, the CDR3 is TGTGCCAGCTCACGGACACCGGGACAGGGGCACAATGAGCAGTTCTTC.

J is TRBJ1-2 and V is TRBV6-1; the D is unclear. The CDR3 is 14 amino acids. CDR1 MNHNS and CDR2 SASEGT come from the germline V gene. Deletions cut 5 bases from V and 4 bases from J, with 14 bases between. The CDR3 region is CASSPNVGSYGYTF. The CDR3 DNA reads TGTGCCAGCAGTCCTAACGTGGGTTCCTATGGCTACACCTTC.

The rearrangement links TRBV30 to TRBJ2-2, with 8 bases fitting TRBD1. Trimming removed 2 bases from V and 1 base from J; junction bases left unmatched: 3. CDR1 GTSNPN and CDR2 SVGIG come from the germline V gene (reference sequence). This CDR3 is 15 amino acids long. CDR3 sequence: CAWSWGQVNTGELFF. The CDR3 nucleotides read TGTGCCTGGAGTTGGGGACAGGTGAACACCGGGGAGCTGTTTTTT.

The V and J genes are TRBV7-9 and TRBJ2-1; 13 nucleotides match TRBD2. This CDR3 is built from 15 residues. Germline V gives CDR1 SEHNR, CDR2 FQNEAQ (reference sequence). V lost 5 bases and J lost 5; bases outside the gene matches: 3. CDR3 in DNA: TGTGCCAGCAGCCAACTAGCGGGAGGGAACAATGAGCAGTTCTTC. This translates into CASSQLAGGNNEQFF.

The chain couples TRBV9 to TRBJ2-1; D is possibly TRBD1 (7 bases). The germline V and J ends were trimmed by 4 bases and 5 bases, with 16 bases remaining between them. CDR3 length: 15 amino acids. Germline CDR1 reads SGDLS; CDR2 reads YYNGEE. The CDR3 spells CASSPGGTSNNEQFF. In DNA, the CDR3 is TGTGCCAGCAGCCCAGGGGGGACCTCGAACAATGAGCAGTTCTTC.

The chain has TRBV27 and TRBJ2-3, with D possibly TRBD2 on 6 matching bases. Per germline, CDR1 MNHEY and CDR2 SMNVEV (reference sequence). The V end was cut by 4 bases, the J end by 1 base, with 9 bases between. This CDR3 has 14 residues. The CDR3, as DNA: TGTGCCAGCAGTTCGGGAGAAGGCACAGATACGCAGTATTTT. Amino acid sequence: CASSSGEGTDTQYF.

The genes are TRBV19 and TRBJ1-1; tentatively, D is TRBD1 (5 bases). Germline values: CDR1 LNHDA, CDR2 SQIVND (reference sequence). The CDR3 totals 13 residues. The ends were cut back, 6 bases at V and 0 bases at J, with 8 bases in the middle. The CDR3 sequence: CASRQVLNTEAFF. The DNA for the CDR3 is TGTGCCAGTAGACAGGTCTTGAACACTGAAGCTTTCTTT. The whole variable domain, filled in from reference TRBV19 and TRBJ1-1, reads DGGITQSPKYLFRKEGQNVTLSCEQNLNHDAMYWYRQDPGQGLRLIYYSQIVNDFQKGDIAEGYSVSREKKESFPLTVTSAQKNPTAFYLCASRQVLNTEAFFGQGTRLTVV.

This clone was recorded once. The chain combines TRBV6-1 with TRBJ2-3, with TRBD1 matching 11 bases. V was pared by 3 bases and J by 4 bases, with 6 bases of the junction left unmatched. Per germline, CDR1 MNHNS and CDR2 SASEGT. The CDR3 extends over 16 amino acids. In nucleotides, the CDR3 is TGTGCCAGCAGTGAGCCTCCGGGACAGGGGGCAGATACGCAGTATTTT. Its protein is CASSEPPGQGADTQYF.

This chain links TRBV5-6 with TRBJ2-1; D may be TRBD1 (5 bases). This CDR3 comprises 16 residues. V dropped 1 base and J dropped 3 bases, with 14 bases sitting between them. CDR1 is SGHDT and CDR2 is YYEEEE in the germline V gene. Here the CDR3 reads CASSLLSQGLYNEQFF. DNA of the CDR3: TGTGCCAGCAGCTTGTTGTCCCAGGGCCTCTACAATGAGCAGTTCTTC.

The chain uses TRBV4-1 and TRBJ2-7, with 12 positions matching TRBD2. Trimming removed 5 bases from V and 4 bases from J; junction bases left unmatched: 6. Germline CDR1 reads MGHRA; CDR2 reads YSYEKL. This CDR3 has 15 residues. CDR3 in amino acids: CASSLLAGGPYEQYF. CDR3 coding DNA: TGCGCCAGCAGCTTACTAGCGGGAGGACCTTACGAGCAGTACTTC.

The J gene is TRBJ1-5, the V gene TRBV7-8; TRBD1 aligns across 9 bases. This CDR3 is built from 18 residues. Looked up from germline, CDR1 is SGHVS and CDR2 is FQNEAQ. The ends lost 4 bases at V and 3 bases at J; junction bases unmatched: 13. The CDR3, as DNA: TGTGCCAGCAGCTCCGACCCCAAACAGGGGGCGGTCAATCAGCCCCAGCATTTT. Translation gives CASSSDPKQGAVNQPQHF.

The chain combines TRBV4-1 with TRBJ2-7; 8 nucleotides line up with TRBD2. The CDR3 contains 17 residues. The V and J ends lost 1 base and 0 bases, in that order; junction bases with no gene match: 8. Germline V CDR1 and CDR2: MGHRA, YSYEKL. The CDR3 DNA is TGCGCCAGCAGCCAAGCGGCACTAGCGGTAAACTCCTACGAGCAGTACTTC. This gives the protein CASSQAALAVNSYEQYF.

By share, this clone ranks as medium-sized. The rearrangement uses TRBV7-3 and TRBJ2-1; 7 bases are a match to TRBD2. There are 15 residues in the CDR3. Trimming at V came to 5 bases and at J to 2 bases, leaving 6 bases not matched to a gene. Germline CDR1 reads SGHTA; CDR2 reads FQGTGA. The CDR3 region is CASSTLASAYNEQFF. The CDR3 nucleotides read TGTGCCAGCAGCACACTAGCGTCGGCCTACAATGAGCAGTTCTTC.

The V call is TRBV6-5, the J call TRBJ2-5; the D call may be TRBD1 or TRBD2 (5 bases each). CDR3 size: 13 residues. Per the germline V gene, CDR1 is MNHEY and CDR2 is SVGAGI. Trimming removed 5 bases at V and 5 bases at J, with 12 bases between. CDR3 region: CASSHGEGETQYF. The CDR3 DNA sequence: TGTGCCAGCAGTCACGGTGAGGGGGAGACCCAGTACTTC.

The chain employs TRBV2 and TRBJ1-2; no reliable D call. Trimming pared 6 bases from V and 5 bases from J, leaving 13 bases between. Germline-derived CDR1 and CDR2 are SNHLY and FYNNEI. This CDR3 comprises 13 residues. The CDR3 loop reads CASSDYQAYGYTF. DNA for the CDR3: TGTGCCAGCAGCGATTATCAGGCTTATGGCTACACCTTC.

This clone was detected once. This chain links TRBV29-1 with TRBJ1-5; 9 bases line up with TRBD1. The CDR3 contains 14 residues. After removal of 0 bases from V and 5 bases from J, the junction contained 2 bases not matched to a gene. Germline lookup yields CDR1 SQVTM and CDR2 ANQGSEA. CDR3 region: CSVEEGQGDQPQHF. The CDR3 DNA follows: TGCAGCGTTGAAGAGGGACAGGGCGATCAGCCCCAGCATTTT.

The rearrangement uses TRBV28 and TRBJ2-5; the match to TRBD2 covers 10 bases. Germline V CDR1 and CDR2: MDHEN, SYDVKM. After removal of 2 bases from V and 4 bases from J, the junction contained 10 bases not matched to a gene. CDR3 length: 17 amino acids. CDR3: CASSLTASGSIGETQYF. In DNA, the CDR3 is TGTGCCAGCAGTTTAACGGCTAGCGGGAGTATCGGAGAGACCCAGTACTTC.

V gene TRBV19 combines with J gene TRBJ2-7; 7 bases are a match to TRBD1. This CDR3 comprises 13 residues. The ends lost 8 bases at V and 2 bases at J; junction bases unmatched: 6. Germline CDR1 is LNHDA and CDR2 is SQIVND (reference sequence). The DNA of the CDR3 is TGTGCCAGTGCGACAGGGATTGCCTACGAGCAGTACTTC. It translates to CASATGIAYEQYF.